The TCR beta chain described here comes from a study of cytomegalovirus exposure and HLA in healthy donors. Study-level information: There were some 380 genotyped donors. Of these, roughly 80% fell in the genetic ancestry cluster associated with self-reported Caucasian donors. Study-level findings and limits: Previous analysis showed most TCR beta V segments were productive about 90% or about 30% of the time. The investigators catalogued 164 TCR beta chains as cytomegalovirus-associated.

CDR1 MGHRA and CDR2 YSYEKL come from the germline V gene. This CDR3 has 15 residues. The trim removed 2 bases at V and 5 bases at J, leaving 3 bases unmatched. This clone was seen more than once but under ten times. Its target is unknown. The PCR contained 60 Vbeta and 13 Jbeta primers. The data were produced by immunoSEQ multiplex PCR, yet TCRdb's version contains in-frame clones alone and is incomplete. The repertoire includes tens of thousands of clones, around 72% of them detected once, and 22% sits in the top ten. V gene TRBV4-1 combines with J gene TRBJ2-3, with 11 positions matching TRBD2. The source is a woman between 50 and 59 years old in good health and CMV-seropositive. Sequenced: PBMCs. The CDR3 spells CASSQLAGGGDTQYF. CDR3 nucleotide sequence: TGCGCCAGCAGCCAACTAGCGGGGGGTGGAGATACGCAGTATTTT.